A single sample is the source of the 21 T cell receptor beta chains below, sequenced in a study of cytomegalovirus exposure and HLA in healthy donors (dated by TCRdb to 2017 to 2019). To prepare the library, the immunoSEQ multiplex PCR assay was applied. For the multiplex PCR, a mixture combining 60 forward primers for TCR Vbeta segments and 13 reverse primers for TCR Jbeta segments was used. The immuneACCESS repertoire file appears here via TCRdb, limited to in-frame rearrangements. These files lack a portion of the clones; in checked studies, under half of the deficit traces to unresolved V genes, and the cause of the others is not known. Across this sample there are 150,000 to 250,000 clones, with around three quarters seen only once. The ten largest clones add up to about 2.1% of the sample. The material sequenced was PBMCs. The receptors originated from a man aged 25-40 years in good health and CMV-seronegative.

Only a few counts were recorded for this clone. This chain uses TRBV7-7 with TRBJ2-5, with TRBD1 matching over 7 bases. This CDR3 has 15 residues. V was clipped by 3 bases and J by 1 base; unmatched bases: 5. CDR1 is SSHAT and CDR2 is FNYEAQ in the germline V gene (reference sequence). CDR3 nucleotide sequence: TGTGCCAGCAGCTTCCGGACAGGTACCCAAGAGACCCAGTACTTC. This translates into CASSFRTGTQETQYF.

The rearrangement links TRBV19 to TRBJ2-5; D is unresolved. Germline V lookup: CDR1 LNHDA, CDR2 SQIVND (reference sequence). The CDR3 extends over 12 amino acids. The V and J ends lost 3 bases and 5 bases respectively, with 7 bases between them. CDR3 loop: CASSIPTETQYF. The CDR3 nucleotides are TGTGCCAGTAGTATCCCTACGGAGACCCAGTACTTC.

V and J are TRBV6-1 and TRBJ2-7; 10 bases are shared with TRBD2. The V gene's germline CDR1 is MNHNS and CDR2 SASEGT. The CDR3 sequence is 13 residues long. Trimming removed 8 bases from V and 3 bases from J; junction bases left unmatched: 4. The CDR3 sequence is CASGRTSGYEQYF. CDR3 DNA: TGTGCCAGCGGTCGGACTAGCGGCTACGAGCAGTACTTC.

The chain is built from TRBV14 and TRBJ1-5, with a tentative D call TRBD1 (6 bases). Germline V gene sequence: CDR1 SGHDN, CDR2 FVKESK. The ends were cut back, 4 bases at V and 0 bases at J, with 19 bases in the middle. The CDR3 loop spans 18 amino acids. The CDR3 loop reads CASSRPLDRQNSNQPQHF. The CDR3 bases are TGTGCCAGCAGCCGCCCGTTGGACAGACAGAATAGCAATCAGCCCCAGCATTTT.

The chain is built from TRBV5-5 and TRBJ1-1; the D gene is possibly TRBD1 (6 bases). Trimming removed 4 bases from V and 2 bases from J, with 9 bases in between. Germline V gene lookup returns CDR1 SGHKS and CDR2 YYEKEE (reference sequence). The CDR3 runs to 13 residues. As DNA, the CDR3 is TGTGCCAGCAGCAGGGACACTAACACTGAAGCTTTCTTT. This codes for CASSRDTNTEAFF.

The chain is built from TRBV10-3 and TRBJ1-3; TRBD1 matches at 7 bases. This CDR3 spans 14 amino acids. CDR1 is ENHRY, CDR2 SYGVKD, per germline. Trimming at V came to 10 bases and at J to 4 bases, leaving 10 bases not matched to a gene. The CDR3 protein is CATDQGVAGNTIYF. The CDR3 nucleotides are TGTGCCACCGACCAGGGGGTCGCGGGAAACACCATATATTTT.

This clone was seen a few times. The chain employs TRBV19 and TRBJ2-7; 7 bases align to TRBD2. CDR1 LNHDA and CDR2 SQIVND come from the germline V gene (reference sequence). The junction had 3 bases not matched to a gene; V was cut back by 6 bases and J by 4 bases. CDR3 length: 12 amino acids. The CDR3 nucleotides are TGTGCCAGTAGCCCCGGGGGGTACGAGCAGTACTTC. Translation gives CASSPGGYEQYF. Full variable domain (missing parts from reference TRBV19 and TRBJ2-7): DGGITQSPKYLFRKEGQNVTLSCEQNLNHDAMYWYRQDPGQGLRLIYYSQIVNDFQKGDIAEGYSVSREKKESFPLTVTSAQKNPTAFYLCASSPGGYEQYFGPGTRLTVT.

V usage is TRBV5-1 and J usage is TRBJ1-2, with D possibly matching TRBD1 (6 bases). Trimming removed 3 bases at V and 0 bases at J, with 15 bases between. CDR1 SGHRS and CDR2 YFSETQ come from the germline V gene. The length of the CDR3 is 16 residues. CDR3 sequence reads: CASSYRDNLSNYGYTF. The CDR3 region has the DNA TGCGCCAGCAGCTACCGGGACAACCTCTCTAACTATGGCTACACCTTC. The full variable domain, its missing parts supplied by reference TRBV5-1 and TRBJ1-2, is KAGVTQTPRYLIKTRGQQVTLSCSPISGHRSVSWYQQTPGQGLQFLFEYFSETQRNKGNFPGRFSGRQFSNSRSEMNVSTLELGDSALYLCASSYRDNLSNYGYTFGSGTRLTVV.

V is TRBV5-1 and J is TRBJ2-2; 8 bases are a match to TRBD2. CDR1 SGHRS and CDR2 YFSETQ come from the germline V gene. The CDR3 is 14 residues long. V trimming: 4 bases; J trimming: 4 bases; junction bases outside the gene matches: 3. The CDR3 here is CASSTAGGTGELFF. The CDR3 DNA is TGCGCCAGCAGCACCGCGGGGGGCACCGGGGAGCTGTTTTTT.

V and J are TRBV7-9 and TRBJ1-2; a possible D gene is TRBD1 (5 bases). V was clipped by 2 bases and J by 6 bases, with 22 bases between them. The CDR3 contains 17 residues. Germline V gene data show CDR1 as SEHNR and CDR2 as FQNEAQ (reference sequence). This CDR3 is CASSLIQGAAYDDGYTF. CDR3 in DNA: TGTGCCAGCAGCTTAATTCAAGGGGCCGCCTATGACGATGGCTACACCTTC.

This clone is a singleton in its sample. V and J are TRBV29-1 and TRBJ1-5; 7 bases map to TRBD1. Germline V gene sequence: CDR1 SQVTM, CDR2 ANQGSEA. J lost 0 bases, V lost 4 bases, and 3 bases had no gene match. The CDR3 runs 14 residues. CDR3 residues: CSVAQGDSNQPQHF. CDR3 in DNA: TGCAGCGTTGCCCAGGGGGATAGCAATCAGCCCCAGCATTTT.

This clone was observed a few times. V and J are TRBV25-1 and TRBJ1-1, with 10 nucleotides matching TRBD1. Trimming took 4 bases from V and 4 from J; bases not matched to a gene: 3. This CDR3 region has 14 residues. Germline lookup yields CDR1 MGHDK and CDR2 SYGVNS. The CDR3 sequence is CASSGGQGSTEAFF. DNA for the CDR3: TGTGCCAGCAGTGGGGGACAGGGGAGCACTGAAGCTTTCTTT.

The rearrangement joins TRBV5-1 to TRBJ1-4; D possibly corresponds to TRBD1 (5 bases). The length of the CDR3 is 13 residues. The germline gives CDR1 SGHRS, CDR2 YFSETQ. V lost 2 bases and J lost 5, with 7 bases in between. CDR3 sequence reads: CASSFRGNEKLFF. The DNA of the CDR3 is TGCGCCAGCAGCTTTAGGGGAAATGAAAAACTGTTTTTT.

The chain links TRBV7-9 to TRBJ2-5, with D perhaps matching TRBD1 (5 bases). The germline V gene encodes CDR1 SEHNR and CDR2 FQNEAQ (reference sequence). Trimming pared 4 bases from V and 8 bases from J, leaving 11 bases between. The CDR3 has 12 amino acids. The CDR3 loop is CASSSLDRTQYF. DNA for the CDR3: TGTGCCAGCAGCTCCCTCGACAGAACCCAGTACTTC.

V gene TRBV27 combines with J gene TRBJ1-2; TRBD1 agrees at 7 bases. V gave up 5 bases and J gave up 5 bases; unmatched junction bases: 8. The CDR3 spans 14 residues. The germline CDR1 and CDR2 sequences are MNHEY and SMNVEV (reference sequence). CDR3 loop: CASSPPGQRYGYTF. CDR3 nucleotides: TGTGCCAGCAGTCCTCCGGGACAGAGATATGGCTACACCTTC.

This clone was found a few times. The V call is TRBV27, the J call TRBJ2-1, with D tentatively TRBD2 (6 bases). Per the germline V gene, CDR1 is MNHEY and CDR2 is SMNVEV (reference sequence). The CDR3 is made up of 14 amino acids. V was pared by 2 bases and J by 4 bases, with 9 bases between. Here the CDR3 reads CASSLTGLYNEQFF. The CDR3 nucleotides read TGTGCCAGCAGTTTAACGGGACTGTACAATGAGCAGTTCTTC.

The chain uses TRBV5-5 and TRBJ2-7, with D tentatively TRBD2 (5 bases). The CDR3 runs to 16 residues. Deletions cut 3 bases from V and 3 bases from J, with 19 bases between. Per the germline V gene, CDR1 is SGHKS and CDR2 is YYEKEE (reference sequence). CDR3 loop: CASSSIVGDYLYEQYF. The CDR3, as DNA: TGTGCCAGCAGCTCCATCGTCGGAGACTATCTCTACGAGCAGTACTTC.

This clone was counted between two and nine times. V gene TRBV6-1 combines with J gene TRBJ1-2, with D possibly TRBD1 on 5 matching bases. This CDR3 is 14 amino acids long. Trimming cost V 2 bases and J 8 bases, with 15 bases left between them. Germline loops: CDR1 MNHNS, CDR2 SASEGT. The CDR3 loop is CASSEHSAAGGYTF. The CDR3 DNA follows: TGTGCCAGCAGTGAACACTCCGCGGCAGGGGGCTACACCTTC.

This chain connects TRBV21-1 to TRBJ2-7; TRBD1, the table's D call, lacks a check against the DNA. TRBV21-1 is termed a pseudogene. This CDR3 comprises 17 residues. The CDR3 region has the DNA TGTGCCAGCAGCAAATCCCAACTCCGGGACAGGACCCGTAGGCAGTACTTC. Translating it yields CASSKSQLRDRTRRQYF.

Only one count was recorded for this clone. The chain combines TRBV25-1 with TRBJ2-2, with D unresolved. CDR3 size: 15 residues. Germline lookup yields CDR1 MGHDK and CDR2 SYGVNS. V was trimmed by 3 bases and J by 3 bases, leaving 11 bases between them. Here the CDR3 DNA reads TGTGCCAGCAGTGAGGTAGAGAGTTACACCGGGGAGCTGTTTTTT. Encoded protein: CASSEVESYTGELFF.

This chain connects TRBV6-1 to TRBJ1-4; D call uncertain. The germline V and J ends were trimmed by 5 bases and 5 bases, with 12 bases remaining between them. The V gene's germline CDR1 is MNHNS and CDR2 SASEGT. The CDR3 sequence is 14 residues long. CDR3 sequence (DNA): TGTGCCAGCAGTCTCGGGAGCCCAAATGAAAAACTGTTTTTT. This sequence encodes CASSLGSPNEKLFF.